This T cell receptor (beta chain) was identified in a study of cytotoxic CD8 clonotypes in ibrutinib-treated CLL. For TCR beta libraries, about 2 micrograms of genomic DNA were obtained from cryopreserved PBMCs. Germline V gene data show CDR1 as SGHTA and CDR2 as FQGNSA. The CDR3 totals 14 residues. With 5 bases removed from V and 6 bases from J, the gap between germline ends came to 14 bases. TCRdb keeps only in-frame clones here, not all; method: immunoSEQ multiplex PCR. Of hundreds of thousands of clones listed, under 70% are singletons. This sequence was found in a human donor with chronic lymphocytic leukemia. The input for sequencing was PBMCs, taken after 36 months of ibrutinib treatment. The chain is built from TRBV7-2 and TRBJ1-5, with D perhaps TRBD1 (5 bases). CDR3 in amino acids: CASSASRGGQPQHF. The CDR3 DNA follows: TGTGCCAGCAGCGCCAGTCGGGGGGGTCAGCCCCAGCATTTT.